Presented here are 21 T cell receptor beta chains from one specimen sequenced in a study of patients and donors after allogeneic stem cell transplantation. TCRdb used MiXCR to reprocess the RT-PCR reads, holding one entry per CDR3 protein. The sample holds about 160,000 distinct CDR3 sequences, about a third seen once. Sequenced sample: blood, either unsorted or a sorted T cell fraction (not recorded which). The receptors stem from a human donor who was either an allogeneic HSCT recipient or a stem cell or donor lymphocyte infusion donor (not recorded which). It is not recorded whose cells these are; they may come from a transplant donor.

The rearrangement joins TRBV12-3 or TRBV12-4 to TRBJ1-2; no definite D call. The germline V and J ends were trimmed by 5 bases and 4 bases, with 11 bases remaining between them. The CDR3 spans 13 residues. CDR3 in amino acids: CASSPSYGYGYTF. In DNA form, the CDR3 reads TGTGCCAGCAGTCCGTCGTATGGCTATGGCTACACCTTC.

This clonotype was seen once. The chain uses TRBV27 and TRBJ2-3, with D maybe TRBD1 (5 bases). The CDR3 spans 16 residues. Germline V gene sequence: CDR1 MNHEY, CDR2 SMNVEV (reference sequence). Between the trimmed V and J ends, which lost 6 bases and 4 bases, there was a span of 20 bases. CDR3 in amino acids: CASRIAGNWIADTQYF. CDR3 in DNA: TGTGCCAGCAGAATAGCAGGGAATTGGATCGCAGATACGCAGTATTTT.

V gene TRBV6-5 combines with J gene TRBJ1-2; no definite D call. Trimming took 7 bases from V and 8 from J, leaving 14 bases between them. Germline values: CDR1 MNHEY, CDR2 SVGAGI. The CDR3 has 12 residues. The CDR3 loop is CASTSPETGYTF. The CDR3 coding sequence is TGTGCCAGCACCTCCCCGGAAACCGGCTACACCTTC.

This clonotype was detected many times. The CDR3 spells CASSSPRGYNSPLHF. CDR3 DNA: TGTGCCAGCAGCTCTCCAAGGGGTTATAATTCACCCCTCCACTTT. This chain connects TRBV9 to TRBJ1-6, with a weak D call TRBD1 (5 bases). The V end was cut by 4 bases, the J end by 4 bases, with 12 bases between. The CDR3 is 15 residues long. Germline V lookup: CDR1 SGDLS, CDR2 YYNGEE. The full variable domain, its missing parts supplied by reference TRBV9 and TRBJ1-6, is DSGVTQTPKHLITATGQRVTLRCSPRSGDLSVYWYQQSLDQGLQFLIQYYNGEERAKGNILERFSAQQFPDLHSELNLSSLELGDSALYFCASSSPRGYNSPLHFGNGTRLTVT.

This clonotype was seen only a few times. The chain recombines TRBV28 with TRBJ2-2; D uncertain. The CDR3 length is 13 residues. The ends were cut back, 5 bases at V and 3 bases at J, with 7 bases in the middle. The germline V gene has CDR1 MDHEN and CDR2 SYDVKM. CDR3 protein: CASSRGHTGELFF. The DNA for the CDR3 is TGTGCCAGCAGTCGAGGACACACCGGGGAGCTGTTTTTT.

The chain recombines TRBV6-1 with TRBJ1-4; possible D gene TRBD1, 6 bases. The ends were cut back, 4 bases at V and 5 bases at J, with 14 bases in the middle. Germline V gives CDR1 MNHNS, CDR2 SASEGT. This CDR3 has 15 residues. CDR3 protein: CASSAFQGQNEKLFF. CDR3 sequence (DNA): TGTGCCAGCAGTGCGTTTCAAGGACAGAATGAAAAACTGTTTTTT.

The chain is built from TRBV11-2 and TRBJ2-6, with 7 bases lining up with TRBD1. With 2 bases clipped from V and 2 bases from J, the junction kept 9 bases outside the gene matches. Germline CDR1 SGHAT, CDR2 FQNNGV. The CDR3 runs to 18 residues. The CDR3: CASSLLTGLNTGANVLTF. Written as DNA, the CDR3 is TGTGCCAGCAGCTTACTGACAGGGCTGAATACTGGGGCCAACGTCCTGACTTTC.

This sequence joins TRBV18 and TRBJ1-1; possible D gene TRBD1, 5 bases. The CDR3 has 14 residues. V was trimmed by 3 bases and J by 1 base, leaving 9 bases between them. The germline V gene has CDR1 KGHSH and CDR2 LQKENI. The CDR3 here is CASSPSTGNTEAFF. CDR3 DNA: TGTGCCAGCTCACCGTCAACAGGGAACACTGAAGCTTTCTTT.

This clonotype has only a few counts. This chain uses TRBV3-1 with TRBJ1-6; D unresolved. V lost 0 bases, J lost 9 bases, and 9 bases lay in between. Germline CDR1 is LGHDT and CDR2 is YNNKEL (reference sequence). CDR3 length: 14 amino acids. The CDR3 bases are TGTGCCAGCAGCCAAGAAGGTGGCGGTTCACCCCTCCACTTT. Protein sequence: CASSQEGGGSPLHF.

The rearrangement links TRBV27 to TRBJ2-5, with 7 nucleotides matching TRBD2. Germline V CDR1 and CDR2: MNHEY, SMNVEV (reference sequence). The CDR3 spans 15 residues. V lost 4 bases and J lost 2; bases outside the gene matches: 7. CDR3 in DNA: TGTGCCAGCAGTTGGGCTAGCGGCATTCAAGAGACCCAGTACTTC. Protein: CASSWASGIQETQYF.

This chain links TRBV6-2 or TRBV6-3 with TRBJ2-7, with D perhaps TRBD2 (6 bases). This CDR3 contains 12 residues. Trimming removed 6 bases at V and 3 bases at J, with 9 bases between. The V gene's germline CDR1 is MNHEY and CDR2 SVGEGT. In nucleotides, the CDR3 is TGTGCCAGCAGCCTGACTAGCTACGAGCAGTACGTC. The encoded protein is CASSLTSYEQYV.

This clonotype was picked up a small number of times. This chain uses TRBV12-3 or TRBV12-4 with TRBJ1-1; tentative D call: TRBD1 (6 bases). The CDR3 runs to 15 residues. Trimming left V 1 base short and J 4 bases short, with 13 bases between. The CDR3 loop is CASSLGGGRGTEAFF. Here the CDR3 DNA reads TGTGCCAGCAGTTTAGGGGGAGGCAGGGGCACTGAAGCTTTCTTT.

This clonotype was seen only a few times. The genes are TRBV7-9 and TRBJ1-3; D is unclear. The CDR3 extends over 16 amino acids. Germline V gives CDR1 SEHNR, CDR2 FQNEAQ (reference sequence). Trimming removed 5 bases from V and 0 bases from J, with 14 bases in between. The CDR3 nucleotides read TGTGCCAGCAGCCCTCGGACCGCAAGCTCTGGAAACACCATATATTTT. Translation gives CASSPRTASSGNTIYF.

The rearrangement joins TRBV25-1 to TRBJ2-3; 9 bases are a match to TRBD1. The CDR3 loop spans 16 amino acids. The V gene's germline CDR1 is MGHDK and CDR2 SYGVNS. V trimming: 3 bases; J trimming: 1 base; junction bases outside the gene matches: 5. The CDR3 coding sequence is TGTGCCAGCAGTGATCACGGGACAGGGCGCACAGATACGCAGTATTTT. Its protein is CASSDHGTGRTDTQYF.

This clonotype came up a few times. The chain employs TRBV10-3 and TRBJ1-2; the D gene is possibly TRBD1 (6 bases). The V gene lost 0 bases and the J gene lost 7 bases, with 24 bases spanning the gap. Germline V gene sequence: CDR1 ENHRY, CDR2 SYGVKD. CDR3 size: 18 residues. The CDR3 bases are TGTGCCATCAGTGAGTCTAGGCAGGGGTCTATGGAAACTCGTGGCTACACCTTC. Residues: CAISESRQGSMETRGYTF.

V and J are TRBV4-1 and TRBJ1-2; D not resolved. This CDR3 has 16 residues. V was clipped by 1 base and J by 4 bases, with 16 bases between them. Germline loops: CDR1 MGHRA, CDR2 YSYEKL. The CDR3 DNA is TGCGCCAGCAGCCAAGGTCCAGAACACCTTTTCTATGGCTACACCTTC. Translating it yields CASSQGPEHLFYGYTF.

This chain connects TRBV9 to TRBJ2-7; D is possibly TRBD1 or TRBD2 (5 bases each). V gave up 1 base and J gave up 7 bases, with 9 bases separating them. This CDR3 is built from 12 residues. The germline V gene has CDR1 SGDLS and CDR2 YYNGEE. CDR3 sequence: CASSVQGGEQYF. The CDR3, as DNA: TGTGCCAGCAGCGTACAGGGCGGGGAGCAGTACTTC.

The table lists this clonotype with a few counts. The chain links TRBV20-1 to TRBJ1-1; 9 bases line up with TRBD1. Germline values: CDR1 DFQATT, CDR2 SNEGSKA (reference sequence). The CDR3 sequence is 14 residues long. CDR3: CSPGQGTMNTEAFF. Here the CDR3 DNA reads TGCAGCCCGGGACAGGGCACCATGAACACTGAAGCTTTCTTT.

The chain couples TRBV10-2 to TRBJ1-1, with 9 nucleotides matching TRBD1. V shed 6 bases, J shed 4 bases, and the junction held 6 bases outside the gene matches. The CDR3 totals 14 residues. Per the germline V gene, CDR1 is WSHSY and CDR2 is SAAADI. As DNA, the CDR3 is TGCGCCAGCAGGGACAGGGGACGAGTCACTGAAGCTTTCTTT. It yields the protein CASRDRGRVTEAFF.

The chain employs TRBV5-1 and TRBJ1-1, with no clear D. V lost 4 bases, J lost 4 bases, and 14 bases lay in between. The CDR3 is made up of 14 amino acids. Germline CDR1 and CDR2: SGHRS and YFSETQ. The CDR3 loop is CASSRRAIGTEAFF. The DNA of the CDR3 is TGCGCCAGCAGCCGCCGGGCTATAGGCACTGAAGCTTTCTTT.

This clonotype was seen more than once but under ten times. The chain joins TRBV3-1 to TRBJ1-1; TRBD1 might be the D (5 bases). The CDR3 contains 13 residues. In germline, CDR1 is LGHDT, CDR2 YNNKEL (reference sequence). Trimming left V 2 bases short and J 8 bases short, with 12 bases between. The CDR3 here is CASSQMRDGEAFF. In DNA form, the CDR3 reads TGTGCCAGCAGCCAAATGAGGGACGGCGAAGCTTTCTTT.